This T cell receptor (beta chain) was sequenced in a study of T cell repertoires in urothelial bladder cancer. Study summary: Resected lesion stages: three cT0, three cTa, three cT1, three cT2+.

Study-level points and caveats: In carcinoma specimens, a single clone made up to 17% of infiltrating lymphocytes.

V lost 2 bases, J lost 5 bases, and 9 bases lay in between. The V gene's germline CDR1 is LNHDA and CDR2 SQIVND (reference sequence). There are 13 residues in the CDR3. The assay was immunoSEQ multiplex PCR, and TCRdb's table has in-frame clones only and misses some. This table holds about 13,000 clones, 60% to 70% found once. Notes on this clone: What it binds is unknown.

The chain has TRBV19 and TRBJ1-2; D not resolved. What was sequenced was tumor-infiltrating cells from bladder cancer. The source of this sequence is a human donor with urothelial carcinoma. The CDR3 sequence: CASSILVEYGYTF. The CDR3 nucleotides read TGTGCCAGTAGTATACTGGTAGAATATGGCTACACCTTC.